Listed below are T cell receptor beta chains from one sample, sequenced in a study of regulatory T cells in long-lasting Graves disease. TCRdb ran MiXCR on the multiplex PCR reads and lists one entry per CDR3 protein. The sample yields about 420,000 distinct CDR3 sequences, 20% to 30% seen once. The source was peripheral blood mononuclear cells (PBMCs), collected when the disease was refractory, from a patient treated with antithyroid drugs. These receptors came from a female donor with Graves disease. Each CDR3 is given with its conserved first and last residue. Fields, in order: V gene, D gene, CDR3 protein. D genes are given only for firm matches.

v_call: TRBV30
d_call: .
cdr3_aa: CAFGIYEQYF

v_call: TRBV6-1
d_call: TRBD1
cdr3_aa: CASNSGTGDYGYTF

v_call: TRBV11-1
d_call: .
cdr3_aa: CASSPGRRGGTGELFF

v_call: TRBV19
d_call: .
cdr3_aa: CASSIDPGIRYGYTF

v_call: TRBV29-1
d_call: .
cdr3_aa: CSVEINSNQPQHF

v_call: TRBV14
d_call: TRBD1
cdr3_aa: CASSLLPGQGGYEQYF

v_call: TRBV7-9
d_call: .
cdr3_aa: CASSWGKSSYEQYF

v_call: TRBV19
d_call: .
cdr3_aa: CASSITIQGTEAFF

v_call: TRBV6-1
d_call: .
cdr3_aa: CASSQAGGEKLFF

v_call: TRBV6-1
d_call: .
cdr3_aa: CASRSKGADYEQYF

v_call: TRBV9
d_call: .
cdr3_aa: CASSVDGGASGANVLTF

v_call: TRBV12-3/TRBV12-4
d_call: .
cdr3_aa: CATSRTPFYEQYF

v_call: TRBV2
d_call: .
cdr3_aa: CASSEALLASSYNEQFF

v_call: TRBV2
d_call: TRBD2
cdr3_aa: CASEPPGTSESGELFF

v_call: TRBV9
d_call: TRBD2
cdr3_aa: CASSVEGLARQETQYF

v_call: TRBV7-2
d_call: .
cdr3_aa: CASSLGSGSQYF

v_call: TRBV4-1
d_call: .
cdr3_aa: CASSQGGVQETQYF

v_call: TRBV20-1
d_call: .
cdr3_aa: CSARLLANTEAFF

v_call: TRBV28
d_call: .
cdr3_aa: CASSLGVMETQYF

v_call: TRBV5-1
d_call: .
cdr3_aa: CASRKASGTQETQYF

v_call: TRBV7-2
d_call: TRBD2
cdr3_aa: CASSIHGTSSYEQYF

v_call: TRBV12-3/TRBV12-4
d_call: .
cdr3_aa: CASSFLSLPQHF

v_call: TRBV6-1
d_call: .
cdr3_aa: CASSQGSEAFF

v_call: TRBV2
d_call: TRBD1
cdr3_aa: CASSENPTGATEAFF

v_call: TRBV20-1
d_call: .
cdr3_aa: CSGLSGANVLTF

v_call: TRBV28
d_call: .
cdr3_aa: CASATNRAGSNTGELFF

v_call: TRBV10-3
d_call: .
cdr3_aa: CAISAGSGLAKNIQYF

v_call: TRBV12-3/TRBV12-4
d_call: .
cdr3_aa: CASSFGQASEKLFF

v_call: TRBV5-6
d_call: .
cdr3_aa: CASSLKSLSGNTIYF

v_call: TRBV29-1
d_call: .
cdr3_aa: CSVEETGLPTGKLFF

v_call: TRBV7-2
d_call: .
cdr3_aa: CASRKGPNTDTQYF

v_call: TRBV18
d_call: .
cdr3_aa: CASSPDSIREAFF

v_call: TRBV4-2
d_call: .
cdr3_aa: CASSQDAANSGNTIYF

v_call: TRBV7-2
d_call: TRBD1
cdr3_aa: CASSIGQGPTYEQYF

v_call: TRBV2
d_call: TRBD2
cdr3_aa: CASSESGRGHEQFF

v_call: TRBV7-8
d_call: .
cdr3_aa: CASTTVSNQPQHF

v_call: TRBV12-3/TRBV12-4
d_call: .
cdr3_aa: CASSPTVSYGYTF

v_call: TRBV4-1
d_call: TRBD2
cdr3_aa: CASSQLAGDPDEQYF

v_call: TRBV14
d_call: TRBD1
cdr3_aa: CASSPRDRLQETQYF

v_call: TRBV5-1
d_call: TRBD1
cdr3_aa: CASSLIQGQGEAFF

v_call: TRBV27
d_call: TRBD1
cdr3_aa: CASSGTENQPQHF

v_call: TRBV28
d_call: .
cdr3_aa: CASSSSNRYGRSNQPQHF

v_call: TRBV5-1
d_call: TRBD1
cdr3_aa: CASSPPGGGYGYTF

v_call: TRBV29-1
d_call: .
cdr3_aa: CSVGFLGGAGGYTF

v_call: TRBV6-1
d_call: .
cdr3_aa: CASSVTGSREQFF